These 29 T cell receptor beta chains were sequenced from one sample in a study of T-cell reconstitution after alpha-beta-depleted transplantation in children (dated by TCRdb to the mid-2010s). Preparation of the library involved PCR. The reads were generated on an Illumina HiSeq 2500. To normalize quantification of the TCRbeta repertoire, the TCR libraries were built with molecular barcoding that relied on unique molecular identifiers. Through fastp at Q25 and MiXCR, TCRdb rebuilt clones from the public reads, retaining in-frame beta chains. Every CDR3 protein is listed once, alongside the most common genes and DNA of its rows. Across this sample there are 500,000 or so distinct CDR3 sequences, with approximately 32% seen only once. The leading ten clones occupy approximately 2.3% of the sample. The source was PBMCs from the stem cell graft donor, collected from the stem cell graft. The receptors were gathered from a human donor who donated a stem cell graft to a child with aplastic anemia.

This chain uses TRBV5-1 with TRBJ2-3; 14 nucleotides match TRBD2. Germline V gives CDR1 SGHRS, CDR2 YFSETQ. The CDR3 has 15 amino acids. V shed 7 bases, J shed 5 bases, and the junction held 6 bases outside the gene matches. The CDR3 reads CASGLGLAGGDTQYF. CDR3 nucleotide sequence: TGCGCCAGCGGCCTAGGACTAGCGGGAGGAGATACGCAGTATTTT. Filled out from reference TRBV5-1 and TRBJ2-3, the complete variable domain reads KAGVTQTPRYLIKTRGQQVTLSCSPISGHRSVSWYQQTPGQGLQFLFEYFSETQRNKGNFPGRFSGRQFSNSRSEMNVSTLELGDSALYLCASGLGLAGGDTQYFGPGTRLTVL.

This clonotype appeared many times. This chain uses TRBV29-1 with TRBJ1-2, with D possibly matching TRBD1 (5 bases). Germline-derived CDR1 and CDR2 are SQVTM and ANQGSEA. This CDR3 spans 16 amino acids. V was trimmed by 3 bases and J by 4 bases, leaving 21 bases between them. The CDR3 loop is CSVELYGDPVSYGYTF. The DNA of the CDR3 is TGCAGCGTTGAGCTTTACGGGGACCCGGTTAGCTATGGCTACACCTTC.

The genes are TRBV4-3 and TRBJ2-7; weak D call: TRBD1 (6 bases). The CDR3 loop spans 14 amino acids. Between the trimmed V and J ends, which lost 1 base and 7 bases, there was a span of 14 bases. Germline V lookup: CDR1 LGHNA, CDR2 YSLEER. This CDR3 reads CASSQAPGAREQYF. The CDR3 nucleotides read TGCGCCAGCAGCCAAGCCCCAGGGGCGAGGGAGCAGTACTTC.

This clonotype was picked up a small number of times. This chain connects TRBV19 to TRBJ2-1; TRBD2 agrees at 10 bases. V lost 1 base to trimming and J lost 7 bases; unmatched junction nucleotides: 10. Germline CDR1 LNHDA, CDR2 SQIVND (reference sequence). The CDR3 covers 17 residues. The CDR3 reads CASSIVGGSGRINEQFF. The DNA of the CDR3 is TGTGCCAGTAGTATAGTTGGTGGTAGCGGGAGGATAAATGAGCAGTTCTTC.

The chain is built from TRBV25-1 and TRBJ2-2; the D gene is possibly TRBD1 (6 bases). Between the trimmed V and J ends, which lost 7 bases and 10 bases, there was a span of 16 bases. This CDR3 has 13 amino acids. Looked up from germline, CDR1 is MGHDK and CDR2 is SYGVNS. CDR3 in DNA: TGTGCCAGCAAATTCGGACAGAACAAGGAGCTGTTTTTT. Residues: CASKFGQNKELFF.

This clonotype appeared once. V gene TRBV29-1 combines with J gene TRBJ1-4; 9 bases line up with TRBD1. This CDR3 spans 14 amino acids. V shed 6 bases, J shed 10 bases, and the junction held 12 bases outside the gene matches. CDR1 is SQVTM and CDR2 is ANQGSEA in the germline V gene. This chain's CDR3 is CSVEPAGQGRKLFF. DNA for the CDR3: TGCAGCGTCGAACCCGCGGGACAGGGTAGAAAACTGTTTTTT.

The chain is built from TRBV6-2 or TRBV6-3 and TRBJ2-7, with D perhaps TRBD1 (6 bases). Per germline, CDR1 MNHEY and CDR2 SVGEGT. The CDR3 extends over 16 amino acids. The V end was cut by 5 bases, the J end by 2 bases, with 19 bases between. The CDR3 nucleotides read TGTGCCAGCAGTGGAGACAGGCTAGACGCCGCCTACGAGCAGTACGTC. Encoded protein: CASSGDRLDAAYEQYV.

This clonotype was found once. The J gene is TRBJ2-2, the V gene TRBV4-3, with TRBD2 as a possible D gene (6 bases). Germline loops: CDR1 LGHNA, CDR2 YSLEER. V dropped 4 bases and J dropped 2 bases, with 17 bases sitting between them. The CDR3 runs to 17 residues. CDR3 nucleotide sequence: TGCGCCAGCAGCCGTCTCGCCCTGGGGGGAAACACCGGGGAGCTGTTTTTT. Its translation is CASSRLALGGNTGELFF.

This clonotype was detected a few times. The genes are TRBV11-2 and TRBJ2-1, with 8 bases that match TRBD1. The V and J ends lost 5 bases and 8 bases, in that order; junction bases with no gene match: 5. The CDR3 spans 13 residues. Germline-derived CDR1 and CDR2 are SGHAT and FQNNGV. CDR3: CASSTGGPDEQFF. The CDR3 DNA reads TGTGCCAGCAGCACAGGGGGACCGGATGAGCAGTTCTTC.

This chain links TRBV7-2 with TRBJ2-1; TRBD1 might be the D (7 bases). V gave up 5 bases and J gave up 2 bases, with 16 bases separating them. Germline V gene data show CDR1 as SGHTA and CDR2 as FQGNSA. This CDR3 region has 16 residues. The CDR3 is CASSPNDREAYNEQFF. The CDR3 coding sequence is TGTGCCAGCAGCCCAAACGACAGGGAGGCCTACAATGAGCAGTTCTTC.

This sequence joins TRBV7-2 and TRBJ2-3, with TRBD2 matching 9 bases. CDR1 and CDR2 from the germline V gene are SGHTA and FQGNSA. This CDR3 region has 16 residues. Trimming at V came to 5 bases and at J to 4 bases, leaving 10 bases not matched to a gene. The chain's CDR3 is CASSPRLAGEADTQYF. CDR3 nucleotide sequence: TGTGCCAGCAGCCCCCGCTTAGCGGGAGAGGCAGATACGCAGTATTTT.

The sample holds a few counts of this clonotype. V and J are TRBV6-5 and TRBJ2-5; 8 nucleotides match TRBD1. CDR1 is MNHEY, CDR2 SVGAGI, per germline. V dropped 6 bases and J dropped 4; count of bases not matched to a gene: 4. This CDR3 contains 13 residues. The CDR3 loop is CASRTGASETQYF. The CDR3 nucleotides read TGTGCCAGCAGGACAGGGGCCTCAGAGACCCAGTACTTC.

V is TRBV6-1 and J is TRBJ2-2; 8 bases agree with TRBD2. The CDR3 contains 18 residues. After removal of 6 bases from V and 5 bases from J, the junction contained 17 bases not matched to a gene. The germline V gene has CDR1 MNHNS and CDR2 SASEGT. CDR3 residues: CASRGSGRAVRGTGELFF. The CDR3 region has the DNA TGTGCCAGCAGGGGATCCGGGAGGGCCGTTCGAGGTACCGGGGAGCTGTTTTTT.

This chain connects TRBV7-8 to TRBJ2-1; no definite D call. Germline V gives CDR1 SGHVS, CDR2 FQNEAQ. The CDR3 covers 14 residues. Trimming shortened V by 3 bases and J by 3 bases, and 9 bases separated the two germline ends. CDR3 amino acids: CASSFGPLYNEQFF. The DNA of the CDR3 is TGTGCCAGCAGCTTCGGACCCCTCTACAATGAGCAGTTCTTC.

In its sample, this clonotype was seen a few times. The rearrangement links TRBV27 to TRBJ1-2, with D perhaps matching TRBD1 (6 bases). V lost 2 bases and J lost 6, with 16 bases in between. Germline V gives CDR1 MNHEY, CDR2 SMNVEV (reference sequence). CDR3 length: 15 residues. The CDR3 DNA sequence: TGTGCCAGCAGTTTACTACCGACAGGTTCTCATGGCTACACCTTC. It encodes CASSLLPTGSHGYTF.

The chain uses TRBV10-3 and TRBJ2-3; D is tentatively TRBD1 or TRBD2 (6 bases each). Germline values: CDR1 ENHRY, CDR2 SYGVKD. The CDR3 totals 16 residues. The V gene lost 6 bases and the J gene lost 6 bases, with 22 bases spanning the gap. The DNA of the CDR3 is TGTGCCATCAGCCCCAGAGGAGGGGGAATCGGGGATACGCAGTATTTT. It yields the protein CAISPRGGGIGDTQYF.

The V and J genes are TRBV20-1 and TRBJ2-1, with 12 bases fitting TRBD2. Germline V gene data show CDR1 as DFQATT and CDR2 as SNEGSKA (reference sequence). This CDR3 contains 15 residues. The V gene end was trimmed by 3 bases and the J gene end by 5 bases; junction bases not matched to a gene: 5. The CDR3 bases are TGCAGTGCTAGTTCGACTAGCGGGAGTCACAATGAGCAGTTCTTC. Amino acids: CSASSTSGSHNEQFF.

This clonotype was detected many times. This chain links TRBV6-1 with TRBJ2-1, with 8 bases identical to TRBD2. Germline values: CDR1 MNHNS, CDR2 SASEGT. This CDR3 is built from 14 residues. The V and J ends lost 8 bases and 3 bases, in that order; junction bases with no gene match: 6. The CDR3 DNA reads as TGTGCCAGCTCCCTGAGCGGGAGCTACAATGAGCAGTTCTTC. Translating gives CASSLSGSYNEQFF.

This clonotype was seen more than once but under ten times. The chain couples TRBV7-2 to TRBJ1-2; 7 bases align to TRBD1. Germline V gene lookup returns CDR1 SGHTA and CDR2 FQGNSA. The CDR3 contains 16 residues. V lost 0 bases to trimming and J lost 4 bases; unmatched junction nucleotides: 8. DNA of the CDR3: TGTGCCAGCAGCTTAGCGTTCGACAGGGTGGTCTATGGCTACACCTTC. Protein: CASSLAFDRVVYGYTF. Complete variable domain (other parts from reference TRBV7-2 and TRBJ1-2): GAGVSQSPSNKVTEKGKDVELRCDPISGHTALYWYRQSLGQGLEFLIYFQGNSAPDKSGLPSDRFSAERTGGSVSTLTIQRTQQEDSAVYLCASSLAFDRVVYGYTFGSGTRLTVV.

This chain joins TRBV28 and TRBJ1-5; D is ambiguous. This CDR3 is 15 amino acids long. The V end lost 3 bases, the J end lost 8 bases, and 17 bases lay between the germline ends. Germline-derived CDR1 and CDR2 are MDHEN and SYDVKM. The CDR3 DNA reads TGTGCCAGCAGTTTCCCCGACGTCCAAGGAGAGCCCCAGCATTTT. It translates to CASSFPDVQGEPQHF. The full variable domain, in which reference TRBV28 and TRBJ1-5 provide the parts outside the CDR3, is DVKVTQSSRYLVKRTGEKVFLECVQDMDHENMFWYRQDPGLGLRLIYFSYDVKMKEKGDIPEGYSVSREKKERFSLILESASTNQTSMYLCASSFPDVQGEPQHFGDGTRLSIL.

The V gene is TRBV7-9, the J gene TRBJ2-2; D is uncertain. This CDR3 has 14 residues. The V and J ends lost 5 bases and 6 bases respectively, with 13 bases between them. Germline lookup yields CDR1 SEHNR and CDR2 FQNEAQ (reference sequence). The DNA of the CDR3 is TGTGCCAGCAGCGGGGAAGGGCTCTCCGGGGAGCTGTTTTTT. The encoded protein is CASSGEGLSGELFF.

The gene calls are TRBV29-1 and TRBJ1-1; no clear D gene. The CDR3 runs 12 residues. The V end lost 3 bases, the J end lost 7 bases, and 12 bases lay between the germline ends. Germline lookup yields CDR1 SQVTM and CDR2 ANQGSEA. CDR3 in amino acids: CSVEVIDNEAFF. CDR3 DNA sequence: TGCAGCGTTGAGGTAATTGACAATGAAGCTTTCTTT.

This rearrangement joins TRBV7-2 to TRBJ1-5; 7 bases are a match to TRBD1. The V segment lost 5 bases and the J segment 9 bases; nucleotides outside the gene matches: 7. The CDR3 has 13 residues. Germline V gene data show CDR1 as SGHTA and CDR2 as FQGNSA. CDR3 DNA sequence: TGTGCCAGCAGCCGGGACAGTCCGGGGCCCCAGCATTTT. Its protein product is CASSRDSPGPQHF.

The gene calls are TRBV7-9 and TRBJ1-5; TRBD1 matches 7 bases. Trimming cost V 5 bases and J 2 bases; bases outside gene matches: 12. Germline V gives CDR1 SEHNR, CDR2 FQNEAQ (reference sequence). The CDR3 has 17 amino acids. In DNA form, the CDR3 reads TGTGCCAGCAGCCCTTTAACAGGGGAAAGAGGCAATCAGCCCCAGCATTTT. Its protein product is CASSPLTGERGNQPQHF.

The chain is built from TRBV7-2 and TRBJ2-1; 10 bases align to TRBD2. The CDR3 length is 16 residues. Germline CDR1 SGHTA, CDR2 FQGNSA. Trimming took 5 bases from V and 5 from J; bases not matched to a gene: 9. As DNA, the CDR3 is TGTGCCAGCAGCCCAGATAGCGGGAGGACAAACAATGAGCAGTTCTTC. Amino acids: CASSPDSGRTNNEQFF.

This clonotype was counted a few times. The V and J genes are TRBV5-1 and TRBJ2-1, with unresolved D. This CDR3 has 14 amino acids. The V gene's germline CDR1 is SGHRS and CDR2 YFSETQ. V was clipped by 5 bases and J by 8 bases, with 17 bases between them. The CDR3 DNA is TGCGCCAGCAGATGGACCGGTGTGTTCGATGAGCAGTTCTTC. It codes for CASRWTGVFDEQFF. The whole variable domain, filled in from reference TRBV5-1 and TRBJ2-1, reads KAGVTQTPRYLIKTRGQQVTLSCSPISGHRSVSWYQQTPGQGLQFLFEYFSETQRNKGNFPGRFSGRQFSNSRSEMNVSTLELGDSALYLCASRWTGVFDEQFFGPGTRLTVL.

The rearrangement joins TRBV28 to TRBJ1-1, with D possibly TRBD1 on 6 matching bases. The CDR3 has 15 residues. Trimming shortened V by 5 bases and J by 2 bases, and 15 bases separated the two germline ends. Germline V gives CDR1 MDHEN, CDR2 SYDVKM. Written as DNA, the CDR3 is TGTGCCAGCAGTCCCGGGGCAGGGGCTAACACTGAAGCTTTCTTT. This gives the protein CASSPGAGANTEAFF.

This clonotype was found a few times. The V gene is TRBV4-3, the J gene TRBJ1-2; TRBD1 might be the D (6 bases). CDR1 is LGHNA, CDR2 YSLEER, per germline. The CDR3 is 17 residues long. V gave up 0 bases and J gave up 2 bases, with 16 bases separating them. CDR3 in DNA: TGCGCCAGCAGCCAAGAACTATCTAGGACAGCCAACTATGGCTACACCTTC. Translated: CASSQELSRTANYGYTF.

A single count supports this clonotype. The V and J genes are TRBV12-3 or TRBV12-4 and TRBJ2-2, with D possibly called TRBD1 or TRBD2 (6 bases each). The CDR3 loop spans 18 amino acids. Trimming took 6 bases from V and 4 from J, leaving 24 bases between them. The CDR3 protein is CASSLRLLVGGPTGELFF. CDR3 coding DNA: TGTGCCAGCAGCTTAAGATTATTAGTTGGGGGGCCCACCGGGGAGCTGTTTTTT.